This T cell receptor beta chain was obtained from a study of blood T cell repertoires in COVID-19 (dated by TCRdb to the early 2020s). Regarding the complete study: Samples from collaborators originated in the United States, Italy and Spain and spanned both the acute and convalescent phases of COVID-19. The material from the prospective study consisted of cDNA or gDNA derived from T cells, B-cell-depleted T cells, or PBMCs. The repertoires were released in a freely available public database meant as a resource for research on the immune response to SARS-CoV-2. The dataset comprised deeply sampled blood TCRbeta repertoires from subjects exposed to, actively infected with, or recovered from COVID-19. HLA class I and class II types, where available, came from metadata supplied by the sample provider rather than from assay-based typing. The sample metadata nearly always contained a de-identified subject ID, COVID-19 status, age in years and sex. Samples were obtained from the ongoing ImmuneRACE study (first 160 participants) and from 1,254 subjects provided by 6 global collaborators.

TCRbeta CDR3 regions were amplified from genomic DNA by means of the immunoSEQ Assay, a bias-controlled multiplex PCR. Processing in the source paper ran as follows. Within the assay, amplification of reference gene primers was used to estimate how many nucleated cells each sample contained. To quantify the absolute abundance of each unique TCRbeta CDR3 rearrangement, sequence reads were collapsed and filtered. For each sample, productive Simpson clonality was calculated as the square root of Simpson's diversity index across productive rearrangements. Here the immuneACCESS table is served through TCRdb, limited to in-frame sequences with V and J called. Missing clones are a known gap in these copies; in checked studies unresolved V genes cover under half, and the rest lacks a known reason. The DNA gave D and trimming, while V, J and clone size come from that table. This sample gives approximately 290,000 clones in total; 85% to 90% of them show up just once. The ten largest clones take up under 0.95% of the sample.

For this clone: Its recognized antigen is unknown. Base qualities are not at hand, and no much larger clone is one base apart.

Collaborating institutions collected whole blood in K2EDTA tubes following their own protocols. For TCRbeta analysis, collaborator samples were shipped as frozen whole blood, as isolated PBMCs, or as DNA extracted from either sample type. Including the terminal cysteine and phenylalanine, the CDR3 comprises 15 residues. CDR3 DNA only is kept here, 45 bases in frame from base 1. CDR1 and CDR2 (KGHSH, LQKENI) derive from the germline V gene. V is pared back by 4 bases and J by 3 bases, with 13 bases lying between the germline termini. What the authors observed across the whole study: Clinical and demographic metadata were provided uncurated, with the amount varying by source and participant.

The receptor was isolated from a man aged 30 to 45 with acute or convalescent COVID-19. The chain employs TRBV18 and TRBJ1-5, with the D segment identity uncertain. Sequenced material: peripheral blood. The DNA is as follows: TGTGCCAGCTCACAATCCCGACATCCCAATCAGCCCCAGCATTTT. This codes for CASSQSRHPNQPQHF.